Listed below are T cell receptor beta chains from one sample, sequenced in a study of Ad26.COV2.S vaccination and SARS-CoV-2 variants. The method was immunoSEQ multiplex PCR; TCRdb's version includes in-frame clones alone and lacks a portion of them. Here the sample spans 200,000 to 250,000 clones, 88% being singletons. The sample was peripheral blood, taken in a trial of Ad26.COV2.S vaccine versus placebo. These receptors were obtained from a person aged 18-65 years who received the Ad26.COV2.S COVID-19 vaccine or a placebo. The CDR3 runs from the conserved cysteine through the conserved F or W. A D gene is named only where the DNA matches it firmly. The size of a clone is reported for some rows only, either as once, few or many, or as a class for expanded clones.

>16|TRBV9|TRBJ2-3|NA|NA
CASSVPPGGGLDTQYF
TGTGCCAGCAGCGTACCCCCAGGAGGGGGTCTGGATACGCAGTATTTT
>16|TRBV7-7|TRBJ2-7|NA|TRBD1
CASSPGQGPSSYEQYF
TGTGCTAGCAGCCCCGGACAGGGCCCCAGCTCCTACGAGCAGTACTTC
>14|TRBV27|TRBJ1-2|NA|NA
CASSLGGRWEGYTF
TGTGCCAGCAGTTTAGGAGGCCGGTGGGAGGGCTACACCTTC
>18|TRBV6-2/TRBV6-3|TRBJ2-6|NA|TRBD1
CASSSYMGQTSGANVLTF
TGTGCCAGCAGTTCGTACATGGGACAGACCTCTGGGGCCAACGTCCTGACTTTC
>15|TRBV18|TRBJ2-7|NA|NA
CASSPRNMGAYEQYF
TGTGCCAGCTCACCACGAAATATGGGGGCCTACGAGCAGTACTTC
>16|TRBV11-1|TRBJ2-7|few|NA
CASSPRGSGDAYEQYF
TGTGCCAGCAGCCCCCGCGGTAGCGGAGACGCCTACGAGCAGTACTTC
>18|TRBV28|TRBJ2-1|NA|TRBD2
CASSLWSGSGSSYNEQFF
TGTGCCAGCAGTTTATGGAGTGGTAGCGGGAGCTCCTACAATGAGCAGTTCTTC
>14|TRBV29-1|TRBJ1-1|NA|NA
CSVHPGPRGTEAFF
TGCAGCGTTCACCCCGGGCCCCGGGGGACTGAAGCTTTCTTT
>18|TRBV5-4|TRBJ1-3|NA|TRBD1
CASSFSLNRGRAGNTIYF
TGTGCCAGCAGCTTTTCCTTAAACAGGGGGCGAGCTGGAAACACCATATATTTT
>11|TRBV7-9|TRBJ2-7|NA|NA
CASSLDYEQYF
TGTGCCAGCAGCTTAGACTACGAGCAGTACTTC
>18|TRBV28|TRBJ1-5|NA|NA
CASSLGSWGQKEHQPQHF
TGTGCCAGCAGTTTAGGGTCTTGGGGGCAGAAGGAGCATCAGCCCCAGCATTTT
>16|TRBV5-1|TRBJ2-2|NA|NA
CASSLGGGTSTGELFF
TGCGCCAGCAGCTTGGGGGGCGGGACCAGTACCGGGGAGCTGTTTTTT
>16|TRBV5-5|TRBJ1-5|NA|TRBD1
CASSPQQGPSNQPQHF
TGTGCCAGCAGCCCACAACAGGGGCCTAGCAATCAGCCCCAGCATTTT
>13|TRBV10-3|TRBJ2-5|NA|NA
CATRRGSGETQYF
TGTGCCACCCGCCGGGGTTCGGGAGAGACCCAGTACTTC
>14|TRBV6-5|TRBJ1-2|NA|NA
CASRHRSPNYGYTF
TGTGCCAGCAGGCACAGGAGCCCTAACTATGGCTACACCTTC
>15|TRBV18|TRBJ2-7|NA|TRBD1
CASSHPGQGMVEQYF
TGTGCCAGCTCACACCCGGGACAGGGCATGGTCGAGCAGTACTTC
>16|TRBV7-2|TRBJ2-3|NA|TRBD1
CASSLERTGGGDTQYF
TGTGCCAGCAGCTTAGAACGGACAGGGGGCGGAGATACGCAGTATTTT
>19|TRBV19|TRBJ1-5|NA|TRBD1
CASSIPFGQGASSNQPQHF
TGTGCCAGTAGTATACCGTTTGGACAGGGGGCTAGTAGCAATCAGCCCCAGCATTTT
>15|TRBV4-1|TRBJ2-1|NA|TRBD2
CASSGLAGGYNEQFF
TGCGCCAGCAGCGGACTAGCGGGGGGTTACAATGAGCAGTTCTTC
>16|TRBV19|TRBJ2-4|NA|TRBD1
CASSIGTGTSKNIQYF
TGTGCCAGTAGTATTGGGACAGGGACTTCAAAAAACATTCAGTACTTC
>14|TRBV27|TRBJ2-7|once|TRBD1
CASSPGQGPYEQYF
TGTGCCAGCAGTCCCGGACAGGGCCCCTACGAGCAGTACTTC
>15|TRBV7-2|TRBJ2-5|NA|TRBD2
CASNTVAGGRETQYF
TGTGCCAGCAACACCGTAGCGGGGGGGCGGGAGACCCAGTACTTC
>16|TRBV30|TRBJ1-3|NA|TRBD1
CAWGLGGGSGRNTIYF
TGTGCCTGGGGACTAGGAGGGGGCTCAGGGAGAAACACCATATATTTT
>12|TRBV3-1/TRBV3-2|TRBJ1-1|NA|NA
CASSQVEAEAFF
TGTGCCAGCAGCCAAGTGGAGGCTGAAGCTTTCTTT
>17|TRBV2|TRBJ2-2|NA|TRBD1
CASRVTGAKQDTGELFF
TGTGCCAGCAGGGTAACAGGGGCTAAGCAAGACACCGGGGAGCTGTTTTTT
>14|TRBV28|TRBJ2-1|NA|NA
CASRTGQRVDEQFF
TGTGCCAGCAGGACGGGCCAGAGGGTCGATGAGCAGTTCTTC
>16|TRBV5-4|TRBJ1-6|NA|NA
CASSSLKSSYNSPLHF
TGTGCCAGCAGCTCTCTAAAAAGCTCCTATAATTCACCCCTCCACTTT
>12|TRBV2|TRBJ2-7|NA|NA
CASSEAWYEQYF
TGTGCCAGCAGTGAGGCGTGGTACGAGCAGTACTTC
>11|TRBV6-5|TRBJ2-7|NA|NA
CASLNLVEQYF
TGTGCCAGCCTGAACTTGGTCGAGCAGTACTTC
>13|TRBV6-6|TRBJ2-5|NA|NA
CASRSSAEETQYF
TGTGCCAGCCGCTCGTCAGCCGAAGAGACCCAGTACTTC
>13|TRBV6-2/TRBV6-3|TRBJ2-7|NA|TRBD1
CASSPTGRYEQYF
TGTGCCAGCAGTCCGACAGGGCGATACGAGCAGTACTTC
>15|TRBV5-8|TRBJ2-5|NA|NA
CASSPGRPAAETQYF
TGTGCCAGCAGTCCGGGGAGACCGGCGGCGGAGACCCAGTACTTC
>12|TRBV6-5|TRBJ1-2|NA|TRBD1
CASGTTGNGYTF
TGTGCCAGCGGGACGACAGGGAACGGCTACACCTTC
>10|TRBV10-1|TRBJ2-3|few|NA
CAKDLDTQYF
TGCGCCAAGGACCTAGATACGCAGTATTTT
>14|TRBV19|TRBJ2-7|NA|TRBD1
CASSIGTGWYEQYF
TGTGCCAGTAGTATAGGGACAGGGTGGTACGAGCAGTACTTC
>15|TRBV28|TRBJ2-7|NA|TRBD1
CASRHRDRVSYEQYF
TGTGCCAGCAGGCACCGGGACAGGGTGTCCTACGAGCAGTACTTC
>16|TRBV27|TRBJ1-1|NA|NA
CASSSWPSGGATEAFF
TGTGCCAGCAGTTCCTGGCCCTCAGGCGGGGCCACTGAAGCTTTCTTT
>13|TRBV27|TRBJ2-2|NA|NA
CASSFRGTGELFF
TGTGCCAGCAGTTTCCGCGGCACCGGGGAGCTGTTTTTT
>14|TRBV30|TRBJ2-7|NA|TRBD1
CAWSHGQGSHEQYF
TGTGCCTGGAGTCATGGACAGGGAAGTCACGAGCAGTACTTC
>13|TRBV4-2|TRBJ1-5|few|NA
CASSQGGSQPQHF
TGTGCCAGCAGCCAGGGGGGGAGTCAGCCCCAGCATTTT
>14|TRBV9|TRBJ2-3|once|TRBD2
CASSVGASGDTQYF
TGTGCCAGCAGCGTAGGGGCTAGCGGGGATACGCAGTATTTT
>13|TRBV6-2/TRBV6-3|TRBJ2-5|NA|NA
CASSQARGETQYF
TGTGCCAGCAGTCAGGCCAGAGGAGAGACCCAGTACTTC
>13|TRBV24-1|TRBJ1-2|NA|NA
CATSSTGNYGYTF
TGTGCCACCAGTTCGACAGGAAACTATGGCTACACCTTC
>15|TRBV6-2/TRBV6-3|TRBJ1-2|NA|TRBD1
CASSYGLGGEHGYTF
TGTGCCAGCAGTTACGGACTAGGGGGCGAGCATGGCTACACCTTC
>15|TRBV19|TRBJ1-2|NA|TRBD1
CASSPGTGSPYGYTF
TGTGCCAGTAGCCCCGGGACAGGGTCTCCCTATGGCTACACCTTC
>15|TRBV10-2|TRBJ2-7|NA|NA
CASSEIQRSTYEQYF
TGCGCCAGCAGTGAGATCCAGCGGAGCACCTACGAGCAGTACTTC
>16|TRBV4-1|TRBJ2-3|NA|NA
CASSQEQGPPDDTQYF
TGCGCCAGCAGCCAAGAACAAGGGCCGCCGGACGATACGCAGTATTTT
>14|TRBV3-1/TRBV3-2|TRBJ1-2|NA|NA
CASSQVGAAYGYTF
TGTGCCAGCAGCCAAGTTGGGGCGGCCTATGGCTACACCTTC
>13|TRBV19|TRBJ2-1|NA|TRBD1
CATTGTGFDEQFF
TGTGCCACTACCGGGACAGGGTTCGATGAGCAGTTCTTC
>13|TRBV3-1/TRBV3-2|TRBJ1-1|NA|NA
CASSQGENTEAFF
TGTGCCAGCAGCCAAGGGGAGAACACTGAAGCTTTCTTT
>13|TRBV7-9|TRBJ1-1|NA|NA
CASSPTGRTEAFF
TGTGCCAGCAGCCCTACAGGGAGGACTGAAGCTTTCTTT
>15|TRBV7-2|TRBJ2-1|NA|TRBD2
CASSYSGGPYNEQFF
TGTGCCAGCAGCTATAGCGGGGGCCCCTACAATGAGCAGTTCTTC
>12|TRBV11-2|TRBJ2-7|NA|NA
CASSLSSYEQYF
TGTGCCAGCAGCCTTAGCTCCTACGAGCAGTACTTC
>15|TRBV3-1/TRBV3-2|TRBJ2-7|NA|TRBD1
CASSYPGQGQIGQYF
TGTGCCAGCAGCTATCCGGGACAGGGTCAGATCGGACAGTACTTC